These 19 T cell receptor beta chains were all obtained from the same sample, sequenced in a study of control samples from healthy donors and cancer patients (dated by TCRdb to 2020 to 2021). Library preparation employed the immunoSEQ multiplex PCR assay. TCRdb holds this immuneACCESS table with in-frame rearrangements only. Some clones are missing; in checked studies, unresolved V genes explain under half, and the rest has no known cause. The sample records 95,000 to 130,000 clones, 88% of which are singletons. Jointly, the top ten make up about 2.1% of the sample. The sample comprised blood. The receptors here all came from a woman in her 70s in good health.

This clone was observed a single time. The gene calls are TRBV24-1 and TRBJ2-5; D assignment may be TRBD1 or TRBD2 (5 bases each). The CDR3 is made up of 18 amino acids. The germline V gene encodes CDR1 KGHDR and CDR2 SFDVKD. Trimming shortened V by 4 bases and J by 5 bases, and 25 bases separated the two germline ends. CDR3 residues: CATSEAPGRQRVFETQYF. Written as DNA, the CDR3 is TGTGCCACCAGTGAAGCCCCGGGACGCCAGCGAGTGTTCGAGACCCAGTACTTC.

In this sample, this clone turned up once. The chain combines TRBV9 with TRBJ1-2, with D perhaps TRBD1 (6 bases). The V and J ends lost 4 bases and 4 bases respectively, with 11 bases between them. The CDR3 covers 13 residues. CDR1 and CDR2 (germline): SGDLS, YYNGEE. CDR3 sequence: CASSPDRSYGYTF. DNA for the CDR3: TGTGCCAGCAGCCCCGACAGGAGCTATGGCTACACCTTC.

The chain uses TRBV6-6 and TRBJ2-7; D possibly corresponds to TRBD1 (5 bases). With 5 bases removed from V and 2 bases from J, the gap between germline ends came to 28 bases. CDR3 length equals 19 residues. From germline, CDR1 is MNHNY and CDR2 SVGAGI (reference sequence). The CDR3 region is CASSLKGWGGNLHPYEQYF. The DNA of the CDR3 is TGTGCCAGCAGTCTCAAAGGATGGGGCGGAAACCTACACCCCTACGAGCAGTACTTC.

V and J are TRBV5-1 and TRBJ1-4; weak D call: TRBD1 (5 bases). Germline loops: CDR1 SGHRS, CDR2 YFSETQ. V lost 4 bases and J lost 0, with 10 bases in between. The CDR3 totals 15 residues. The CDR3 DNA reads TGCGCCAGCAGCATGGGGGATGCAACTAATGAAAAACTGTTTTTT. Protein product: CASSMGDATNEKLFF.

The chain combines TRBV10-3 with TRBJ1-1, with D possibly matching TRBD1 (5 bases). The CDR3 sequence is 14 residues long. Germline V lookup: CDR1 ENHRY, CDR2 SYGVKD. Trimming stripped 4 bases from V and 4 bases from J, with 13 bases between. CDR3 protein: CAISASGRGTEAFF. The CDR3 DNA reads TGTGCCATCAGTGCCTCTGGTAGGGGCACTGAAGCTTTCTTT.

V usage is TRBV6-5 and J usage is TRBJ2-7; D not certain. The germline CDR1 and CDR2 sequences are MNHEY and SVGAGI. CDR3 size: 14 residues. V was clipped by 2 bases and J by 0 bases, with 8 bases between them. CDR3 nucleotide sequence: TGTGCCAGCAGTTACGAGCTGAGCTCCTACGAGCAGTACTTC. Encoded protein: CASSYELSSYEQYF.

V and J are TRBV6-5 and TRBJ2-7; D unclear. The CDR3 is made up of 15 amino acids. The germline V gene encodes CDR1 MNHEY and CDR2 SVGAGI. Trimming took off 2 bases at V and 3 bases at J, with 14 bases between the two ends. For the CDR3, the DNA is TGTGCCAGCAGTTACCCCTCTGGATCCGGCTACGAGCAGTACTTC. It codes for CASSYPSGSGYEQYF.

This chain joins TRBV2 and TRBJ2-7; D is ambiguous. Germline CDR1 and CDR2: SNHLY and FYNNEI. V was pared by 3 bases and J by 3 bases, with 12 bases between. CDR3 length: 14 residues. The CDR3 DNA reads as TGTGCCAGCAGTGATATCTGGAAAAACTACGAGCAGTACTTC. It specifies CASSDIWKNYEQYF.

This clone appeared a few times. The rearrangement links TRBV27 to TRBJ1-6, with D possibly TRBD1 on 5 matching bases. Trimming pared 4 bases from V and 7 bases from J, leaving 14 bases between. Germline V gives CDR1 MNHEY, CDR2 SMNVEV (reference sequence). The CDR3 is made up of 15 amino acids. The CDR3 DNA is TGTGCCAGCAGTTCCCCCTTCAGGGAAAATTCACCCCTCCACTTT. It encodes CASSSPFRENSPLHF.

This rearrangement joins TRBV7-2 to TRBJ2-4, with 8 positions matching TRBD1. Germline V gives CDR1 SGHTA, CDR2 FQGNSA. Unmatched junction bases numbered 4, after V lost 4 bases and J lost 5 bases. This CDR3 spans 14 amino acids. DNA of the CDR3: TGTGCCAGCAGCTCCAGGACAGGGCAAAACATTCAGTACTTC. Translation gives CASSSRTGQNIQYF. The full variable domain, its missing parts supplied by reference TRBV7-2 and TRBJ2-4, is GAGVSQSPSNKVTEKGKDVELRCDPISGHTALYWYRQSLGQGLEFLIYFQGNSAPDKSGLPSDRFSAERTGGSVSTLTIQRTQQEDSAVYLCASSSRTGQNIQYFGAGTRLSVL.

The chain uses TRBV27 and TRBJ1-3; D remains ambiguous. Trimming left V 2 bases short and J 4 bases short, with 6 bases between. Germline CDR1 and CDR2: MNHEY and SMNVEV (reference sequence). The CDR3 is 13 amino acids. CDR3 DNA: TGTGCCAGCAGTTTAGGGCGGGGAAACACCATATATTTT. Amino acid sequence: CASSLGRGNTIYF.

The V and J genes are TRBV5-1 and TRBJ2-3; 8 nucleotides match TRBD1. The CDR3 runs 15 residues. Germline-derived CDR1 and CDR2 are SGHRS and YFSETQ. V lost 4 bases to trimming and J lost 2 bases; unmatched junction nucleotides: 6. CDR3 nucleotide sequence: TGCGCCAGCAGCCCGGACAGGGCCGACACAGATACGCAGTATTTT. Translating gives CASSPDRADTDTQYF.

This clone showed up just a few times. J is TRBJ2-7 and V is TRBV4-2; the D gene is possibly TRBD1 (6 bases). Between the trimmed V and J ends, which lost 3 bases and 7 bases, there was a span of 19 bases. The CDR3 covers 15 residues. Germline lookup yields CDR1 LGHNA and CDR2 YNFKEQ. The CDR3 region is CASSQTGAGAREQYF. CDR3 nucleotides: TGTGCCAGCAGCCAGACCGGGGCAGGGGCGCGGGAGCAGTACTTC.

V is TRBV5-4 and J is TRBJ1-3; D may be TRBD1 (5 bases). This CDR3 region has 15 residues. The V end lost 3 bases, the J end lost 4 bases, and 14 bases lay between the germline ends. Germline V lookup: CDR1 SGHNT, CDR2 YYREEE (reference sequence). The CDR3 loop reads CASSSSGARGNTIYF. CDR3 DNA sequence: TGTGCCAGCAGCTCCTCCGGGGCAAGAGGAAACACCATATATTTT.

This clone showed up just once. The rearrangement joins TRBV18 to TRBJ2-6, with D perhaps given as TRBD1 or TRBD2 (5 bases each). The germline gives CDR1 KGHSH, CDR2 LQKENI. This CDR3 is 15 amino acids long. The germline V and J ends were trimmed by 1 base and 3 bases, with 7 bases remaining between them. As DNA, the CDR3 is TGTGCCAGCTCACCACGAGGGGATGGGGCCAACGTCCTGACTTTC. It translates to CASSPRGDGANVLTF.

The rearrangement links TRBV2 to TRBJ2-3; D is undetermined. Trimming removed 11 bases from V and 2 bases from J, with 14 bases in between. Germline CDR1 and CDR2: SNHLY and FYNNEI. The CDR3 totals 13 residues. The CDR3 loop is CAAFEVSTDTQYF. DNA for the CDR3: TGTGCCGCCTTTGAGGTGTCCACAGATACGCAGTATTTT.

The chain uses TRBV19 and TRBJ2-7, with 8 bases fitting TRBD1. The V gene end was trimmed by 6 bases and the J gene end by 2 bases; junction bases not matched to a gene: 6. In germline, CDR1 is LNHDA, CDR2 SQIVND (reference sequence). The CDR3 is made up of 14 amino acids. The CDR3 spells CASSPGQAPYEQYF. The DNA of the CDR3 is TGTGCCAGTAGCCCGGGACAGGCCCCCTACGAGCAGTACTTC.

The chain employs TRBV3-1 (or the pseudogene TRBV3-2) and TRBJ2-7; D uncertain. The CDR3 has 12 amino acids. CDR1 is LGHDT and CDR2 is YNNKEL in the germline V gene (reference sequence). V lost 4 bases and J 4 bases, leaving 8 bases between the germline ends. CDR3 sequence (DNA): TGTGCCAGCAGCCGAGGAGAGTACGAGCAGTACTTC. This gives the protein CASSRGEYEQYF.

This clone was counted once. The rearrangement links TRBV6-6 to TRBJ1-2; 8 bases map to TRBD1. V dropped 3 bases and J dropped 3; count of bases not matched to a gene: 3. The CDR3 extends over 14 amino acids. Germline V gene data show CDR1 as MNHNY and CDR2 as SVGAGI (reference sequence). This chain's CDR3 is CASSYEQGDYGYTF. CDR3 bases: TGTGCCAGCAGTTATGAACAGGGGGACTATGGCTACACCTTC.